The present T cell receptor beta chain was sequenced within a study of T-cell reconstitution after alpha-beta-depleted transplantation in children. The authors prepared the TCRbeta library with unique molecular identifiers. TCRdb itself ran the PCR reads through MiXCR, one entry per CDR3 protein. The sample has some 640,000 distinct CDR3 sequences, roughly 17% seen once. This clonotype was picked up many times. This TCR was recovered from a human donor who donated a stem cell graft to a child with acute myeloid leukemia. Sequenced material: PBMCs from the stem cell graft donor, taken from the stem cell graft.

In DNA form, the CDR3 reads TGCGCCAGCAGCTTGGCCGTGGAAGGGGGAGAGCAGTTCTTC. This translates into CASSLAVEGGEQFF. This rearrangement joins TRBV5-1 to TRBJ2-1; TRBD1 is a possible D gene (6 bases). Trimming cost V 0 bases and J 10 bases, with 14 bases left between them. Germline-derived CDR1 and CDR2 are SGHRS and YFSETQ. This CDR3 is 14 amino acids long.